These T cell receptor beta chains were read from a single sample in a study of shared clonotypes between healthy human individuals. Generated by immunoSEQ multiplex PCR, the TCRdb table keeps only in-frame clones and is missing some. The sample holds a few million clones, just over 90% seen once. The sequenced sample consisted of naive CD4+ T cells from PBMCs. Every receptor here comes from a man younger than 35 in good health. Some clones in this sample may be carry-over from other donors' samples. Both conserved end residues are part of each CDR3. The D gene is left open where the match is weak. For some rows the clone size is stated as once, few or many, or as a class when expanded; others skip it.

TRBV7-9	TRBD1	-	TRBJ2-5	TGTGCCAGCAGGCGGGACAGGGTGGGCCAAGAGACCCAGTACTTC	CASRRDRVGQETQYF
TRBV11-2	TRBD2	once	TRBJ2-1	TGTGCCAGCAGCCCCTACCTACTAGCGGGAGTCGGCAATGAGCAGTTCTTC	CASSPYLLAGVGNEQFF
TRBV19	-	-	TRBJ1-2	TGTGCCAGTATTTCAGGGGCAGGTTATGGCTACACCTTC	CASISGAGYGYTF
TRBV28	TRBD1	-	TRBJ2-5	TGTGCCAGCAGTTTATTGGGACAGGGGGGAGAGACCCAGTACTTC	CASSLLGQGGETQYF
TRBV5-4	TRBD1	-	TRBJ1-2	TGTGCCAGCAGCGGCAGACAGGGGTTTAACTATGGCTACACCTTC	CASSGRQGFNYGYTF
TRBV30	-	-	TRBJ2-3	TGTGCCTGGGGGGCCAGCACAGATACGCAGTATTTT	CAWGASTDTQYF
TRBV19	-	-	TRBJ2-6	TGTGCCAGTAGTGCTGACTCGTCTGGACTCTCTGGGGCCAACGTCCTGACTTTC	CASSADSSGLSGANVLTF
TRBV7-9	-	-	TRBJ1-2	TGTGCCAGCAGCTTAGATACAGTCTTCACCTTC	CASSLDTVFTF
TRBV28	-	-	TRBJ2-5	TGTGCCAGCATCGAGGTTGGAGAGGAGACCCAGTACTTC	CASIEVGEETQYF
TRBV27	-	-	TRBJ2-3	TGTGCCAGCAGTCCGCGGGTTAGCACAGATACGCAGTATTTT	CASSPRVSTDTQYF
TRBV7-3	TRBD1	-	TRBJ1-4	TGTGCCAGCAGCCCAACAGGGGCTGGAGGTGAAAAACTGTTTTTT	CASSPTGAGGEKLFF
TRBV2	TRBD1	once	TRBJ1-5	TGTGCCAGCAGTGATTATCGACAGGGAAGACGGGATCAGCCCCAGCATTTT	CASSDYRQGRRDQPQHF
TRBV5-1	-	-	TRBJ2-3	TGCGCCAGCAGCTTCGGGAGTACGGGCACAGATACGCAGTATTTT	CASSFGSTGTDTQYF
TRBV5-1	-	-	TRBJ2-7	TGCGCCAGCAGCTTGCTTGCGACACCCTACGAGCAGTACTTC	CASSLLATPYEQYF
TRBV28	-	-	TRBJ1-2	TGTGCTACGATGGGGGGGGCTCGATATGGCTACACCTTC	CATMGGARYGYTF